This TCR beta chain was sequenced during a study of blood T cells in healthy people across ages. This clonotype was seen a few times. Combining a sample-barcoded 5' primer with a J-beta primer mix, a second PCR ran for roughly 7 to 11 cycles. TCRdb re-called the 5' RACE reads with MiXCR, one entry per CDR3 protein. The profile covers roughly 2 million distinct CDR3 sequences, with around half appearing a single time and more than 2% taken by the ten largest. The clonotype originates from a woman aged 40 to 50 in good health. The sequencing input was blood.

The CDR3 is CSARGGAGGNNEQFF. As DNA, the CDR3 is TGCAGTGCTAGAGGCGGAGCGGGGGGCAACAATGAGCAGTTCTTC. The chain carries TRBV20-1 and TRBJ2-1, with TRBD2 identical over 9 bases. Germline lookup yields CDR1 DFQATT and CDR2 SNEGSKA (reference sequence). J gave up 5 bases and V 1 base, and 6 bases lay outside the gene matches. There are 15 residues in the CDR3.